This TCR beta chain stems from a study of OX40 agonist ivuxolimab in advanced cancers. Notes on the study in general: Among the lowest peripheral clonal expansion occurred in 0.1-3.0 mg/kg partial responders.

For this clone: What it binds is not known.

Some clones are missing from TCRdb's copy, which holds only in-frame ones; the method was immunoSEQ multiplex PCR. The table includes 78,000 or so clones, 85% detected once. Germline-derived CDR1 and CDR2 are ENHRY and SYGVKD. This CDR3 is built from 14 residues. The V end was cut by 3 bases, the J end by 0 bases, with 8 bases between. Sampled blood was obtained at baseline, cycle 4 day 1, and cycle 7 day 1. The chain has TRBV10-3 and TRBJ2-5; D perhaps matches TRBD2 (5 bases). Sample: CD4+ or CD8+ T cells sorted from blood, taken in a trial of the OX40 agonist ivuxolimab. The receptor's source is an adult with an advanced solid tumor such as melanoma, head and neck, liver or kidney cancer. The CDR3 nucleotides read TGTGCCATCAGTGAATCCGGGGACCAAGAGACCCAGTACTTC. Protein product: CAISESGDQETQYF.